This record looks at one T cell receptor beta chain sequence and its context. Its cognate antigen is unknown. Trimming took 4 bases from V and 5 from J, leaving 13 bases between them. The CDR3 sequence is 13 residues long. Germline CDR1 and CDR2: SGHRS and YFSETQ. The sample originates from a study of cytomegalovirus exposure and HLA in healthy donors. It was with 60 Vbeta and 13 Jbeta primers that the PCR ran. Sequenced by immunoSEQ multiplex PCR; TCRdb stores in-frame clones only, minus some. This sample has approximately 110,000 clones, with around 80% found just once. General observations from the study: Later on, an analysis tied roughly 17,000 TCR beta sequences to HLA alleles at 0.05 false discovery rate. What a later analysis showed was that several of the most significant clusters appeared linked to common viral pathogens. The study listed under 200 cytomegalovirus-associated TCR beta chains. Later analysis identified a missense DCLRE1C variant that was linked to TCR beta V- and J-gene trimming.

Sequencing was done on a sample of PBMCs. This chain joins TRBV5-1 and TRBJ2-7; D is unresolved. The clonotype was recovered from a woman in her twenties or thirties in good health and CMV-seronegative. The DNA for the CDR3 is TGCGCCAGCAGCCTGCAGGTAGGCCACGAGCAGTACTTC. Protein sequence: CASSLQVGHEQYF.